These 32 T cell receptor beta chains were all obtained from the same sample, sequenced in a study of technical replicates of blood from several donors. Assay used: immunoSEQ multiplex PCR; TCRdb lists only in-frame clones, some missing. The sample lists around 73,000 clones, 90% to 95% occurring once. The sample taken for sequencing was PBMCs. The receptors here all came from a human donor in good health. Some clones in this sample may be carry-over from other donors' samples.

The chain joins TRBV7-2 to TRBJ2-7, with 7 positions matching TRBD2. CDR3 length: 15 residues. Trimming at V came to 5 bases and at J to 4 bases, leaving 11 bases not matched to a gene. Germline loops: CDR1 SGHTA, CDR2 FQGNSA. The CDR3 DNA follows: TGTGCCAGCAGCCCCGGGCCGCTAGCGGCGTACGAGCAGTACTTC. It encodes CASSPGPLAAYEQYF.

The V call is TRBV5-4, the J call TRBJ1-4; D gene unclear. Germline V gene data show CDR1 as SGHNT and CDR2 as YYREEE (reference sequence). Between the trimmed V and J ends, which lost 4 bases and 3 bases, there was a span of 10 bases. This CDR3 spans 14 amino acids. The CDR3 DNA sequence: TGTGCCAGCAGCCCTACAAGCGCTAATGAAAAACTGTTTTTT. It codes for CASSPTSANEKLFF.

This chain uses TRBV18 with TRBJ2-5; D is possibly TRBD1 (6 bases). The germline CDR1 and CDR2 sequences are KGHSH and LQKENI. CDR3 length: 13 residues. V was pared by 7 bases and J by 1 base, with 10 bases between. The CDR3 sequence: CASCQGTQETQYF. The CDR3 coding sequence is TGTGCCAGCTGTCAGGGGACCCAAGAGACCCAGTACTTC.

The chain is built from TRBV7-2 and TRBJ2-3; D is perhaps TRBD2 (5 bases). The CDR3 covers 13 residues. Looked up from germline, CDR1 is SGHTA and CDR2 is FQGNSA. The V and J ends lost 4 bases and 3 bases respectively, with 8 bases between them. As DNA, the CDR3 is TGTGCCAGCAGCTCCGAGGGAACAGATACGCAGTATTTT. Its translation: CASSSEGTDTQYF.

The V gene is TRBV7-9, the J gene TRBJ2-1, with TRBD2 matching over 16 bases. Germline CDR1 SEHNR, CDR2 FQNEAQ (reference sequence). Losses at the gene ends were 5 bases for V and 9 bases for J; bases not matched to a gene: 7. The CDR3 sequence is 16 residues long. This CDR3 reads CASSEAGTSGGAEQFF. As DNA, the CDR3 is TGTGCCAGCAGCGAAGCCGGGACTAGCGGGGGGGCTGAGCAGTTCTTC.

The V gene is TRBV7-9, the J gene TRBJ2-7; D gene ambiguous. V lost 3 bases and J 1 base, leaving 7 bases between the germline ends. The CDR3 contains 13 residues. Germline V CDR1 and CDR2: SEHNR, FQNEAQ (reference sequence). The CDR3 loop reads CASSFPQSYEQYF. CDR3 in DNA: TGTGCCAGCAGCTTTCCTCAGTCCTACGAGCAGTACTTC.

The gene calls are TRBV6-5 and TRBJ1-4; TRBD1 matches at 7 bases. The germline gives CDR1 MNHEY, CDR2 SVGAGI. V lost 0 bases and J lost 5; bases outside the gene matches: 0. The CDR3 totals 14 residues. CDR3 region: CASSYSGGNEKLFF. The CDR3 DNA sequence: TGTGCCAGCAGTTACTCAGGGGGCAATGAAAAACTGTTTTTT.

This clone appeared a single time. The chain links TRBV7-2 to TRBJ1-3, with 7 bases lining up with TRBD1. V shed 6 bases, J shed 3 bases, and the junction held 8 bases outside the gene matches. Germline V CDR1 and CDR2: SGHTA, FQGNSA. The CDR3 is made up of 15 amino acids. Written as DNA, the CDR3 is TGTGCCAGCAGACCGGACAGGAACTTTGGAAACACCATATATTTT. This codes for CASRPDRNFGNTIYF.

The chain recombines TRBV5-1 with TRBJ1-1, with D uncertain. This CDR3 comprises 14 residues. Germline lookup yields CDR1 SGHRS and CDR2 YFSETQ. V was clipped by 1 base and J by 7 bases, with 14 bases between them. The CDR3 reads CASSLLGGVGEAFF. The CDR3 DNA sequence: TGCGCCAGCAGCTTGTTAGGCGGGGTGGGTGAAGCTTTCTTT.

The chain uses TRBV6-5 and TRBJ2-1; D gene ambiguous. Germline V CDR1 and CDR2: MNHEY, SVGAGI. The CDR3 covers 13 residues. Trimming removed 0 bases at V and 7 bases at J, with 7 bases between. CDR3 sequence (DNA): TGTGCCAGCAGTTACTCTACTTCAAATGAGCAGTTCTTC. This gives the protein CASSYSTSNEQFF.

J is TRBJ2-5 and V is TRBV21-1; no DNA check was done on the table's D call, TRBD2. TRBV21-1 is flagged as a pseudogene. The length of the CDR3 is 14 residues. The CDR3 protein is CATFTRKVWETQYF. CDR3 in DNA: TGTGCCACCTTTACTAGAAAAGTGTGGGAGACCCAGTACTTC.

This chain connects TRBV5-3 to TRBJ2-1; no clear D. TRBV5-3 is identified as an open reading frame with a role that is uncertain. CDR3 length: 16 residues. V lost 5 bases to trimming and J lost 0 bases, with 15 bases between them. CDR3 nucleotides: TGTGCCAGAAGTCCACGAGGATTAAGCTCCTACAATGAGCAGTTCTTC. Its translation is CARSPRGLSSYNEQFF.

V usage is TRBV9 and J usage is TRBJ2-7; no clear D gene. CDR1 is SGDLS, CDR2 YYNGEE, per germline. Deletions cut 0 bases from V and 0 bases from J, with 10 bases between. The CDR3 consists of 15 residues. The CDR3 reads CASSVDSSGSYEQYF. Here the CDR3 DNA reads TGTGCCAGCAGCGTAGACTCTAGTGGCTCCTACGAGCAGTACTTC.

This chain joins TRBV19 and TRBJ1-5; D not resolved. The CDR3 covers 14 residues. Germline lookup yields CDR1 LNHDA and CDR2 SQIVND (reference sequence). The V end was cut by 4 bases, the J end by 2 bases, with 9 bases between. CDR3 sequence reads: CASSTPQGNQPQHF. CDR3 bases: TGTGCCAGTAGTACTCCCCAGGGCAATCAGCCCCAGCATTTT.

This sequence joins TRBV30 and TRBJ2-5, with D perhaps matching TRBD1 (6 bases). The CDR3 covers 11 residues. V dropped 3 bases and J dropped 8 bases, with 10 bases sitting between them. Per germline, CDR1 GTSNPN and CDR2 SVGIG (reference sequence). The CDR3 DNA reads as TGTGCCTGGAGACCACAGGGCACCCAGTACTTC. Its translation is CAWRPQGTQYF.

This clone has only one observation. This sequence joins TRBV9 and TRBJ2-7; 8 bases are a match to TRBD1. The CDR3 is made up of 14 amino acids. From germline, CDR1 is SGDLS and CDR2 YYNGEE. V shed 2 bases, J shed 9 bases, and the junction held 10 bases outside the gene matches. The CDR3 here is CASSVGQGVGGQYF. Here the CDR3 DNA reads TGTGCCAGCAGCGTCGGACAGGGCGTTGGGGGGCAGTACTTC.

The chain recombines TRBV7-9 with TRBJ1-2; no clear D. Germline V lookup: CDR1 SEHNR, CDR2 FQNEAQ (reference sequence). The CDR3 sequence is 12 residues long. V dropped 1 base and J dropped 9 bases, with 9 bases sitting between them. Written as DNA, the CDR3 is TGTGCCAGCAGCTTAGGGGCCGCCAGCTACACCTTC. Translation gives CASSLGAASYTF. Combining the CDR3 with reference TRBV7-9 and TRBJ1-2 gives the whole variable domain DTGVSQNPRHKITKRGQNVTFRCDPISEHNRLYWYRQTLGQGPEFLTYFQNEAQLEKSRLLSDRFSAERPKGSFSTLEIQRTEQGDSAMYLCASSLGAASYTFGSGTRLTVV.

The chain combines TRBV7-8 with TRBJ2-7; 7 nucleotides line up with TRBD2. CDR3 size: 16 residues. V was pared by 4 bases and J by 3 bases, with 12 bases of the junction left unmatched. Germline V gives CDR1 SGHVS, CDR2 FQNEAQ. CDR3 DNA: TGTGCCAGCAGCTCTGACAGCGGGGCGAGATACTACGAGCAGTACTTC. Residues: CASSSDSGARYYEQYF. The full variable domain, in which reference TRBV7-8 and TRBJ2-7 provide the parts outside the CDR3, is GAGVSQSPRYKVAKRGQDVALRCDPISGHVSLFWYQQALGQGPEFLTYFQNEAQLDKSGLPSDRFFAERPEGSVSTLKIQRTQQEDSAVYLCASSSDSGARYYEQYFGPGTRLTVT.

This chain connects TRBV5-4 to TRBJ1-1; 7 nucleotides match TRBD1. V shed 4 bases and J 2 bases; nucleotides not matched to a gene: 11. Germline assignment: CDR1 SGHNT and CDR2 YYREEE (reference sequence). There are 16 residues in the CDR3. CDR3 amino acids: CASSGLRTGPNTEAFF. The CDR3 nucleotides read TGTGCCAGCAGCGGATTAAGGACAGGCCCTAACACTGAAGCTTTCTTT.

This chain joins TRBV5-1 and TRBJ2-1; D is possibly TRBD2 (6 bases). Per the germline V gene, CDR1 is SGHRS and CDR2 is YFSETQ. There are 14 residues in the CDR3. Trimming took 0 bases from V and 9 from J, leaving 13 bases between them. The CDR3 DNA reads TGCGCCAGCAGCTTGGGGGACTGGGCAGGTGAGCAGTTCTTC. Its protein product is CASSLGDWAGEQFF. Combining the CDR3 with reference TRBV5-1 and TRBJ2-1 gives the whole variable domain KAGVTQTPRYLIKTRGQQVTLSCSPISGHRSVSWYQQTPGQGLQFLFEYFSETQRNKGNFPGRFSGRQFSNSRSEMNVSTLELGDSALYLCASSLGDWAGEQFFGPGTRLTVL.

This rearrangement joins TRBV7-8 to TRBJ1-4, with D perhaps TRBD1 (6 bases). CDR3 length: 16 amino acids. Germline CDR1 and CDR2: SGHVS and FQNEAQ. V was trimmed by 7 bases and J by 6 bases, leaving 21 bases between them. CDR3 DNA sequence: TGTGCCAGCACCACCCCCCGGGACACGGCCGATGAAAAACTGTTTTTT. This gives the protein CASTTPRDTADEKLFF. The whole variable domain, remainder taken from reference TRBV7-8 and TRBJ1-4, is GAGVSQSPRYKVAKRGQDVALRCDPISGHVSLFWYQQALGQGPEFLTYFQNEAQLDKSGLPSDRFFAERPEGSVSTLKIQRTQQEDSAVYLCASTTPRDTADEKLFFGSGTQLSVL.

The chain uses TRBV7-8 and TRBJ2-5, with TRBD1 matching over 11 bases. The CDR3 length is 15 residues. The trim removed 6 bases at V and 7 bases at J, leaving 10 bases unmatched. CDR1 and CDR2 (germline): SGHVS, FQNEAQ. The CDR3: CASSSRTGGDGTQYF. The CDR3 nucleotides are TGTGCCAGCAGTAGTCGGACAGGGGGCGATGGGACCCAGTACTTC. The full variable domain, completed using reference TRBV7-8 and TRBJ2-5, is GAGVSQSPRYKVAKRGQDVALRCDPISGHVSLFWYQQALGQGPEFLTYFQNEAQLDKSGLPSDRFFAERPEGSVSTLKIQRTQQEDSAVYLCASSSRTGGDGTQYFGPGTRLLVL.

The chain is built from TRBV5-1 and TRBJ2-3; D unclear. The CDR3 runs to 14 residues. Trimming pared 0 bases from V and 3 bases from J, leaving 8 bases between. Germline V gene sequence: CDR1 SGHRS, CDR2 YFSETQ. The DNA of the CDR3 is TGCGCCAGCAGCTTGGACCCGAGGACAGATACGCAGTATTTT. Translation: CASSLDPRTDTQYF.

This sequence joins TRBV12-5 and TRBJ2-1; 8 nucleotides match TRBD2. Germline V lookup: CDR1 LGHNT, CDR2 FRNRAP. After removal of 2 bases from V and 9 bases from J, the junction contained 15 bases not matched to a gene. CDR3 length: 17 amino acids. CDR3 in amino acids: CASGLMIRREAAAEQFF. The CDR3 DNA reads as TGTGCTAGTGGTTTGATGATCCGGCGGGAGGCCGCGGCTGAGCAGTTCTTC.

Concerning this clone: One end of the junction fails to match germline, which may point to a read error. The J gene is TRBJ2-7, the V gene TRBV20-1; TRBD2 matches at 10 bases. There are 11 residues in the CDR3. The V gene's germline CDR1 is DFQATT and CDR2 SNEGSKA (reference sequence). CDR3 region: CSASGGYEQYF. The DNA of the CDR3 is TGCAGCGCTAGCGGGGGTTACGAGCAGTACTTC.

The chain uses TRBV6-5 and TRBJ1-1; D not certain. The CDR3 has 15 residues. Germline V lookup: CDR1 MNHEY, CDR2 SVGAGI. V lost 2 bases and J 4 bases, leaving 14 bases between the germline ends. CDR3 DNA: TGTGCCAGCAGTTACGCCCTTGGGCCCGGCACTGAAGCTTTCTTT. It is translated as CASSYALGPGTEAFF.

The gene calls are TRBV7-3 and TRBJ2-1; 7 nucleotides agree with TRBD2. V lost 5 bases, J lost 6 bases, and 10 bases stayed unmatched. CDR3 length: 15 residues. The germline CDR1 and CDR2 sequences are SGHTA and FQGTGA. CDR3 in amino acids: CASSHLGSGVNEQFF. CDR3 DNA sequence: TGTGCCAGCAGCCACCTTGGGAGCGGGGTCAATGAGCAGTTCTTC.

This clone was seen a single time. This rearrangement joins TRBV9 to TRBJ1-1; 9 nucleotides line up with TRBD1. The CDR3 loop spans 14 amino acids. Germline V gene data show CDR1 as SGDLS and CDR2 as YYNGEE. V lost 2 bases to trimming and J lost 6 bases; unmatched junction nucleotides: 5. The CDR3 reads CASSVRDRASEAFF. The DNA of the CDR3 is TGTGCCAGCAGCGTCCGGGACAGGGCCTCTGAAGCTTTCTTT.

Remarks on this clone: The same CDR3 arises from other DNA sequences in this sample as well. The CDR3, as DNA: TGTGCTAGTGGTTTGGTACCTAGAGATGAGCAGTTCTTC. Residues: CASGLVPRDEQFF. The chain employs TRBV12-5 and TRBJ2-1, with no clear D. The V end was cut by 0 bases, the J end by 8 bases, with 8 bases between. The germline gives CDR1 LGHNT, CDR2 FRNRAP. This CDR3 has 13 residues.

The J gene is TRBJ1-1, the V gene TRBV4-2; D perhaps matches TRBD1 (5 bases). The CDR3 covers 13 residues. In germline, CDR1 is LGHNA, CDR2 YNFKEQ. V was trimmed by 2 bases and J by 5 bases, leaving 9 bases between them. The CDR3 region has the DNA TGTGCCAGCAGCCAACAGGGTTTGACTGAAGCTTTCTTT. It translates to CASSQQGLTEAFF.

This clone has a handful of counts. The chain links TRBV12-5 to TRBJ1-1; D possibly corresponds to TRBD1 (5 bases). Looked up from germline, CDR1 is LGHNT and CDR2 is FRNRAP. V was shortened by 4 bases and J by 3 bases, with 15 bases between the two germline ends. The CDR3 contains 15 residues. This chain's CDR3 is CASGSRAGDYTEAFF. Here the CDR3 DNA reads TGTGCTAGTGGTTCGAGGGCGGGGGATTACACTGAAGCTTTCTTT.

The J gene is TRBJ1-5, the V gene TRBV2; 7 bases map to TRBD1. The CDR3 loop spans 15 amino acids. The V gene end was trimmed by 4 bases and the J gene end by 1 base; junction bases not matched to a gene: 4. Per germline, CDR1 SNHLY and CDR2 FYNNEI. The CDR3 spells CASSVEGASNQPQHF. The CDR3 DNA reads as TGTGCCAGCAGTGTAGAGGGGGCAAGCAATCAGCCCCAGCATTTT. The complete variable domain, with remaining parts taken from reference TRBV2 and TRBJ1-5, reads EPEVTQTPSHQVTQMGQEVILRCVPISNHLYFYWYRQILGQKVEFLVSFYNNEISEKSEIFDDQFSVERPDGSNFTLKIRSTKLEDSAMYFCASSVEGASNQPQHFGDGTRLSIL.